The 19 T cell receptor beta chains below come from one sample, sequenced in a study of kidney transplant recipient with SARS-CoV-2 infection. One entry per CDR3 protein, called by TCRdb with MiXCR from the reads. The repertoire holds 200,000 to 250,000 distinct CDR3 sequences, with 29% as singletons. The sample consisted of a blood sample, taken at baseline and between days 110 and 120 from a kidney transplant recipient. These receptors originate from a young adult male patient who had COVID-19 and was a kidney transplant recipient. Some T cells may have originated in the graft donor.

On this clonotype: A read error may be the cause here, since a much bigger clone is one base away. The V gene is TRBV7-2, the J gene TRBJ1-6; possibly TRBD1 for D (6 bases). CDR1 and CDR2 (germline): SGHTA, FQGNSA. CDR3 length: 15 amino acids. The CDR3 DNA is TGTGCCAGCGGCTTATCGGGGGCGGGGAATTCACCCCTCCACTTT. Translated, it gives CASGLSGAGNSPLHF.

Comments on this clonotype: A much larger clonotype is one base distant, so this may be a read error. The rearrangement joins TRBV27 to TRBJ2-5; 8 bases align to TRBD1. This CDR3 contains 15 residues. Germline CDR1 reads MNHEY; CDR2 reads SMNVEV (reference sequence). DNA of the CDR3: TGTGCCGGCAGTCCCAGGACAGGGAGACAAGAGACCCAGTACTTC. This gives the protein CAGSPRTGRQETQYF.

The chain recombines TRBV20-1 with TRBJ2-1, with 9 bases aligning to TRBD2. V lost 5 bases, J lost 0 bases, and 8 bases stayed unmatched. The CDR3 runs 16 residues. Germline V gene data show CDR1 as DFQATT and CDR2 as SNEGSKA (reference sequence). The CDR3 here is CSAARLAASSYNEQFF. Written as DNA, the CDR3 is TGCAGTGCTGCAAGACTAGCGGCTAGCTCCTACAATGAGCAGTTCTTC.

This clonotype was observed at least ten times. The CDR3: CATRPTGNYGYTF. The CDR3 coding sequence is TGTGCCACCAGACCAACGGGGAACTATGGCTACACCTTC. The J gene is TRBJ1-2, the V gene TRBV15; D remains ambiguous. CDR1 and CDR2 from the germline V gene are LNHNV and YYDKDF (reference sequence). CDR3 length: 13 amino acids. The V gene lost 6 bases and the J gene lost 2 bases, with 10 bases spanning the gap.

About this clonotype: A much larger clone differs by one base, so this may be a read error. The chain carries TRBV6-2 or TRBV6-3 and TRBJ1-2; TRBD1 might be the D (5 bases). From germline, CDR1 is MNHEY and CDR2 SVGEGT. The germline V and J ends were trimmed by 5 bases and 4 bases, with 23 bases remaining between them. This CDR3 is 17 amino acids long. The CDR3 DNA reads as TGTGCCAGCAGTAAACGGGGCTGCATCGGAAGGACCTATGGCTACACCTTC. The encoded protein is CASSKRGCIGRTYGYTF.

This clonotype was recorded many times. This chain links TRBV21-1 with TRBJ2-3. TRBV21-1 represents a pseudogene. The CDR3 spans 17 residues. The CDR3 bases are TGTGCCAGCAGGTCATACATAGCTACAGTCATGCAAGATACGCAGTATTTT. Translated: CASRSYIATVMQDTQYF.

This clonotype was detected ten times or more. The CDR3 spells CASSQQEANTEAFF. The CDR3 DNA sequence: TGTGCCAGCAGTCAACAGGAAGCTAACACTGAAGCTTTCTTT. The chain has TRBV27 and TRBJ1-1; TRBD1 is a possible D gene (5 bases). The CDR3 extends over 14 amino acids. Germline loops: CDR1 MNHEY, CDR2 SMNVEV (reference sequence). The V end lost 5 bases, the J end lost 2 bases, and 12 bases lay between the germline ends.

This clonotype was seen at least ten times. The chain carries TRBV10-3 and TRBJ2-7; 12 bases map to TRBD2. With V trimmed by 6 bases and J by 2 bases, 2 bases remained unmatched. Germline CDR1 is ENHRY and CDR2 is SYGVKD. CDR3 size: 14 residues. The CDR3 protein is CAISGLAGPYEQYF. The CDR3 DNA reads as TGTGCCATCAGCGGACTAGCGGGACCCTACGAGCAGTACTTC.

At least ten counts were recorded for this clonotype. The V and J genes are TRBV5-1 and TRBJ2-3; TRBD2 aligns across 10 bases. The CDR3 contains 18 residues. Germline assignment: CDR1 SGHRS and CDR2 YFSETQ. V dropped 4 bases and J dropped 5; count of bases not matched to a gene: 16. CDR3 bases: TGCGCCAGCAGCGCGGCCCCGATGCTAGCGGGAGAGGGAGATACGCAGTATTTT. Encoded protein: CASSAAPMLAGEGDTQYF.

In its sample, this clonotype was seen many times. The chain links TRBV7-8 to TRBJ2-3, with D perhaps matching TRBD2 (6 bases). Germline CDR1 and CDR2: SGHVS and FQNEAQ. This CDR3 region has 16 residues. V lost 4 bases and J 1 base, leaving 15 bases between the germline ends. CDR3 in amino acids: CASSYVRGGGTDTQYF. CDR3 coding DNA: TGTGCCAGCAGCTACGTTAGGGGCGGGGGCACAGATACGCAGTATTTT.

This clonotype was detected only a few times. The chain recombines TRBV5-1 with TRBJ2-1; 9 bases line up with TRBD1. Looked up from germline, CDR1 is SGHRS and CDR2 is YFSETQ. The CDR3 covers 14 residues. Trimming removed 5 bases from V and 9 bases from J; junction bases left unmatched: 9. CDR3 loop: CASSRQGGSVEQFF. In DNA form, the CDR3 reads TGCGCCAGCAGTAGACAGGGGGGGAGTGTTGAGCAGTTCTTC. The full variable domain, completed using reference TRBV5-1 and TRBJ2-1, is KAGVTQTPRYLIKTRGQQVTLSCSPISGHRSVSWYQQTPGQGLQFLFEYFSETQRNKGNFPGRFSGRQFSNSRSEMNVSTLELGDSALYLCASSRQGGSVEQFFGPGTRLTVL.

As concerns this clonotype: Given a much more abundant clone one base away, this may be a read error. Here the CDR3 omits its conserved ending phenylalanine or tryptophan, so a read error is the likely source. For the CDR3, the DNA is TGTGCCAGCAGCTTGGCGTGGGTTGGAGGGGGCGACGAGCAGTACCTC. It codes for CASSLAWVGGGDEQYL. The chain couples TRBV5-6 to TRBJ2-7, with D possibly matching TRBD1 (7 bases). Germline lookup yields CDR1 SGHDT and CDR2 YYEEEE. V lost 0 bases, J lost 5 bases, and 18 bases lay in between. This CDR3 has 16 residues.

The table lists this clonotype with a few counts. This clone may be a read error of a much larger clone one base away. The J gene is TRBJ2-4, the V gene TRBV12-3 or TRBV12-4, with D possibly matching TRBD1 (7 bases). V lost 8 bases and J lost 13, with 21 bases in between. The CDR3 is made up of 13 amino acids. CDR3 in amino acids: CASRRGQSYGQYF. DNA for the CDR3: TGTGCCAGCCGGAGGGGACAGAGCTACGGGCAGTACTTC.

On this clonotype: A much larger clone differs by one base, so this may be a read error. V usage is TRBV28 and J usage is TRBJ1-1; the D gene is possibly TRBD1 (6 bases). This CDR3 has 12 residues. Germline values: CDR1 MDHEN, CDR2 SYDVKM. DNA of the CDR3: TGTGCCAGCATTGGAGGGGGAACTGAAACTTTCTTT. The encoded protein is CASIGGGTETFF. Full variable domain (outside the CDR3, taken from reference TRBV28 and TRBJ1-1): DVKVTQSSRYLVKRTGEKVFLECVQDMDHENMFWYRQDPGLGLRLIYFSYDVKMKEKGDIPEGYSVSREKKERFSLILESASTNQTSMYLCASIGGGTETFFGQGTRLTVV.

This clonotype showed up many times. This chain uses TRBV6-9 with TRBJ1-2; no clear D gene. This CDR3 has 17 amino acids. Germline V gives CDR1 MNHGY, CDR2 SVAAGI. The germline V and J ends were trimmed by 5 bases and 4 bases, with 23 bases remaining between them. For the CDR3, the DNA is TGTGCCAGCAGTATAAAGGAGCCTTACGGAAAGACCTATGGCTACACCTTC. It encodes CASSIKEPYGKTYGYTF.

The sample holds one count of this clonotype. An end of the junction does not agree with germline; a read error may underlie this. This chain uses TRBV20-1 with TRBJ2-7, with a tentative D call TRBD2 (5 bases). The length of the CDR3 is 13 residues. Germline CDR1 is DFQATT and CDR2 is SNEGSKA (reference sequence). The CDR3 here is CSARGDGETEQYF. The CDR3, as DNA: TGCAGCGCTAGAGGAGACGGGGAAACCGAGCAGTACTTC.

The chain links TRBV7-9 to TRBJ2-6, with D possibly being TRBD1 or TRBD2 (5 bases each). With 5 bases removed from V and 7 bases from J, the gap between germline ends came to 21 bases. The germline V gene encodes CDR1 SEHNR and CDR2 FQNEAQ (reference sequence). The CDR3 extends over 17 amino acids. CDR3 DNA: TGTGCCAGCAGCCCAAAGACGGGGCCCCGGGTAGCCAACGTCCTGACTTTC. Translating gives CASSPKTGPRVANVLTF.

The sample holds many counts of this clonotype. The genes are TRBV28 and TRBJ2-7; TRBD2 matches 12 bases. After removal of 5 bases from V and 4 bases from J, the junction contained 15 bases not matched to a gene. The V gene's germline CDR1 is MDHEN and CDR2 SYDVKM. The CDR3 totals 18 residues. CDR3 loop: CASSLSRLAGGPGYEQYF. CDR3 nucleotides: TGTGCCAGCAGTCTCAGTAGGCTAGCGGGAGGGCCAGGGTACGAGCAGTACTTC.

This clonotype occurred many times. DNA for the CDR3: TGCGCCAGCAGTGTATTCCTGGGTTACGAGCAGTACTTC. It translates to CASSVFLGYEQYF. The chain employs TRBV10-1 and TRBJ2-7; D gene uncertain. Trimming shortened V by 4 bases and J by 4 bases, and 11 bases separated the two germline ends. This CDR3 spans 13 amino acids. Germline assignment: CDR1 WNHNN and CDR2 SYGVQD (reference sequence).